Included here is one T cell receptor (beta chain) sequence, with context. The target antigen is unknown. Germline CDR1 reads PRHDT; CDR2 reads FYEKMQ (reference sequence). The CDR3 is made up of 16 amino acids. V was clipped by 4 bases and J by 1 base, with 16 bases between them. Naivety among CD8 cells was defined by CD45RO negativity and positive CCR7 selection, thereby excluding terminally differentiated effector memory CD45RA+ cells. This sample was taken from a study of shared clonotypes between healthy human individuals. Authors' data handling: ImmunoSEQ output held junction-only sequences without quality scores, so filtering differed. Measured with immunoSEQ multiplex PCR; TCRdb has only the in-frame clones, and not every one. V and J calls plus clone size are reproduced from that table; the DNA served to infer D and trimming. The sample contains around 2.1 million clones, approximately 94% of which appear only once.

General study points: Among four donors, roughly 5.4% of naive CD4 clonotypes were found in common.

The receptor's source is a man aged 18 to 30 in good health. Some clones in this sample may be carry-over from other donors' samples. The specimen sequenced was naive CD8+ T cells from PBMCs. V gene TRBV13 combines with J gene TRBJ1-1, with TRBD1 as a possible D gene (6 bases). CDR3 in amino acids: CASSYGQPRGNTEAFF. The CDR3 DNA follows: TGTGCCAGCAGCTACGGACAGCCCCGGGGGAACACTGAAGCTTTCTTT.